The 22 T cell receptor beta chains below all came from one sample that was sequenced in a study of T cell responses to AZD1222 COVID-19 vaccine. Using immunoSEQ multiplex PCR, the repertoire was profiled, and TCRdb retains in-frame clones only, with some absent. The sample contains 95,000 to 150,000 clones, about nine tenths of which appear only once. The sequenced sample was peripheral blood, obtained on day 0 of AZD1222 vaccination. Receptors were obtained from an adult in good health.

The CDR3 nucleotides read TGTGCCAGCAGCCCCCCGGGGACAGGGGTGGTCGGGGAGCTGTTTTTT. Encoded protein: CASSPPGTGVVGELFF. The rearrangement links TRBV9 to TRBJ2-2; TRBD1 aligns across 10 bases. Trimming at V came to 4 bases and at J to 7 bases, leaving 10 bases not matched to a gene. Germline V CDR1 and CDR2: SGDLS, YYNGEE. The CDR3 is made up of 16 amino acids.

V and J are TRBV10-3 and TRBJ2-7, with TRBD2 matching 11 bases. The V gene's germline CDR1 is ENHRY and CDR2 SYGVKD. This CDR3 is built from 14 residues. The junction had 4 bases not matched to a gene; V was cut back by 7 bases and J by 2 bases. CDR3 residues: CAITISGGAYEQYF. The CDR3 DNA reads TGTGCCATCACTATTAGCGGGGGGGCCTACGAGCAGTACTTC.

The chain combines TRBV19 with TRBJ1-2; tentatively, D is TRBD1 (5 bases). CDR1 is LNHDA, CDR2 SQIVND, per germline (reference sequence). V was trimmed by 4 bases and J by 8 bases, leaving 14 bases between them. The CDR3 consists of 13 residues. Here the CDR3 reads CASSTRDLLGYTF. The CDR3 region has the DNA TGTGCCAGTAGTACGAGGGACCTCCTGGGCTACACCTTC.

The chain has TRBV2 and TRBJ1-1; 9 nucleotides agree with TRBD1. In germline, CDR1 is SNHLY, CDR2 FYNNEI. The ends lost 5 bases at V and 3 bases at J; junction bases unmatched: 1. CDR3 length: 13 residues. The chain's CDR3 is CASSWTGDTEAFF. The CDR3 nucleotides read TGTGCCAGCAGTTGGACAGGGGACACTGAAGCTTTCTTT. The entire variable domain, with the rest obtained from reference TRBV2 and TRBJ1-1, is as follows: EPEVTQTPSHQVTQMGQEVILRCVPISNHLYFYWYRQILGQKVEFLVSFYNNEISEKSEIFDDQFSVERPDGSNFTLKIRSTKLEDSAMYFCASSWTGDTEAFFGQGTRLTVV.

This rearrangement joins TRBV7-2 to TRBJ1-1, with a tentative D call TRBD1 (6 bases). The CDR3 loop spans 14 amino acids. Germline lookup yields CDR1 SGHTA and CDR2 FQGNSA. V lost 2 bases and J 4 bases, leaving 11 bases between the germline ends. The CDR3 coding sequence is TGTGCCAGCAGCTTAACAGGGTATGGCACTGAAGCTTTCTTT. This translates into CASSLTGYGTEAFF.

The rearrangement uses TRBV4-1 and TRBJ1-1, with D uncertain. The V gene lost 3 bases and the J gene lost 0 bases, with 11 bases spanning the gap. Germline assignment: CDR1 MGHRA and CDR2 YSYEKL. This CDR3 is built from 15 residues. In nucleotides, the CDR3 is TGCGCCAGCAGCCAGGGTGACACCCTGAACACTGAAGCTTTCTTT. This encodes CASSQGDTLNTEAFF.

This rearrangement joins TRBV7-2 to TRBJ2-1, with D perhaps matching TRBD1 (5 bases). This CDR3 region has 14 residues. Germline CDR1 is SGHTA and CDR2 is FQGNSA. Trimming shortened V by 5 bases and J by 6 bases, and 14 bases separated the two germline ends. This CDR3 is CASSPGMGPNEQFF. CDR3 in DNA: TGTGCCAGCAGCCCTGGGATGGGGCCCAATGAGCAGTTCTTC.

The chain carries TRBV30 and TRBJ1-2; tentatively, D is TRBD1 (5 bases). Germline lookup yields CDR1 GTSNPN and CDR2 SVGIG (reference sequence). V gave up 5 bases and J gave up 6 bases, with 13 bases separating them. This CDR3 is 12 amino acids long. CDR3 loop: CAWDVKGDGYTF. The CDR3 region has the DNA TGTGCCTGGGATGTTAAAGGGGATGGCTACACCTTC.

V and J are TRBV3-1 (or the pseudogene TRBV3-2) and TRBJ1-2; 7 nucleotides line up with TRBD1. CDR3 length equals 14 residues. The germline gives CDR1 LGHDT, CDR2 YNNKEL (reference sequence). V was clipped by 5 bases and J by 4 bases; unmatched bases: 7. The CDR3 DNA reads as TGTGCCAGCAGCACAGGGGCTGCCCTCTATGGCTACACCTTC. This gives the protein CASSTGAALYGYTF.

For this clone: At the DNA level, this CDR3 is encoded by other sequences in the same sample as well. The chain joins TRBV19 to TRBJ1-2; no reliable D call. This CDR3 is 12 amino acids long. Trimming stripped 3 bases from V and 5 bases from J, with 7 bases between. Germline assignment: CDR1 LNHDA and CDR2 SQIVND (reference sequence). DNA of the CDR3: TGTGCCAGTAGTATCGAAGGGTATGGCTACACCTTC. Encoded protein: CASSIEGYGYTF.

The chain employs TRBV5-5 and TRBJ2-7; D gene uncertain. The V end lost 5 bases, the J end lost 0 bases, and 12 bases lay between the germline ends. The CDR3 loop spans 14 amino acids. CDR1 SGHKS and CDR2 YYEKEE come from the germline V gene (reference sequence). The CDR3 DNA sequence: TGTGCCAGCAGTCGCACTCTTAGCTCCTACGAGCAGTACTTC. Encoded protein: CASSRTLSSYEQYF.

This chain joins TRBV7-2 and TRBJ2-5; 9 positions match TRBD2. There are 16 residues in the CDR3. Germline V CDR1 and CDR2: SGHTA, FQGNSA. J was trimmed by 0 bases and V by 3 bases; bases with no gene match: 5. CDR3 sequence: CASSLRASGNQETQYF. The CDR3 DNA is TGTGCCAGCAGCTTGCGGGCTAGCGGGAACCAAGAGACCCAGTACTTC.

This chain joins TRBV7-9 and TRBJ1-4; TRBD1 matches 11 bases. The CDR3 is 15 residues long. Germline lookup yields CDR1 SEHNR and CDR2 FQNEAQ (reference sequence). The V segment lost 3 bases and the J segment 5 bases; nucleotides outside the gene matches: 2. The CDR3 DNA sequence: TGTGCCAGCAGCTTTGGGGACAGGGGGAATGAAAAACTGTTTTTT. This codes for CASSFGDRGNEKLFF.

The V and J genes are TRBV15 and TRBJ1-2; no definite D call. The V gene's germline CDR1 is LNHNV and CDR2 YYDKDF (reference sequence). The CDR3 length is 13 residues. Trimming took 5 bases from V and 3 from J, leaving 10 bases between them. The CDR3: CATSLGSDYGYTF. The CDR3 bases are TGTGCCACCAGCCTGGGGAGTGACTATGGCTACACCTTC. Complete variable domain (other parts from reference TRBV15 and TRBJ1-2): DAMVIQNPRYQVTQFGKPVTLSCSQTLNHNVMYWYQQKSSQAPKLLFHYYDKDFNNEADTPDNFQSRRPNTSFCFLDIRSPGLGDTAMYLCATSLGSDYGYTFGSGTRLTVV.

V is TRBV28 and J is TRBJ2-7; 9 bases are shared with TRBD2. Germline V CDR1 and CDR2: MDHEN, SYDVKM. The CDR3 runs to 12 residues. The ends lost 2 bases at V and 7 bases at J; junction bases unmatched: 0. CDR3 DNA: TGTGCCAGCAGTTTAGGACTAGCGGAGCAGTACTTC. This encodes CASSLGLAEQYF. The full variable domain, completed using reference TRBV28 and TRBJ2-7, is DVKVTQSSRYLVKRTGEKVFLECVQDMDHENMFWYRQDPGLGLRLIYFSYDVKMKEKGDIPEGYSVSREKKERFSLILESASTNQTSMYLCASSLGLAEQYFGPGTRLTVT.

J is TRBJ2-7 and V is TRBV4-3; TRBD1 matches at 9 bases. The ends lost 0 bases at V and 6 bases at J; junction bases unmatched: 15. The CDR3 sequence is 18 residues long. Per the germline V gene, CDR1 is LGHNA and CDR2 is YSLEER. The CDR3 nucleotides are TGCGCCAGCAGCCAAGATCGATATCGGACAGGGGTGGTGGTCGAGCAGTACTTC. This encodes CASSQDRYRTGVVVEQYF.

This clone appeared once. V is TRBV5-1 and J is TRBJ2-3, with D perhaps TRBD1 (6 bases). Between the trimmed V and J ends, which lost 4 bases and 4 bases, there was a span of 19 bases. The CDR3 is 16 amino acids. Per the germline V gene, CDR1 is SGHRS and CDR2 is YFSETQ. CDR3 residues: CASSREVDRISDTQYF. The CDR3 region has the DNA TGCGCCAGCAGCCGTGAAGTCGACAGGATTTCAGATACGCAGTATTTT.

The V and J genes are TRBV27 and TRBJ1-1; a weak D match, TRBD1 (5 bases). Germline V lookup: CDR1 MNHEY, CDR2 SMNVEV (reference sequence). This CDR3 is built from 14 residues. With 3 bases removed from V and 8 bases from J, the gap between germline ends came to 16 bases. Here the CDR3 DNA reads TGTGCCAGCAGTTTGAGGGGATACGACAGAGAAGCTTTCTTT. Translated, it gives CASSLRGYDREAFF.

This CDR3 is CASSLGTGQGDTQYF. The CDR3 DNA is TGCGCCAGCAGCTTAGGGACAGGGCAGGGAGATACGCAGTATTTT. The chain links TRBV5-1 to TRBJ2-3, with TRBD1 identical over 9 bases. J lost 5 bases, V lost 2 bases, and 6 bases had no gene match. Germline values: CDR1 SGHRS, CDR2 YFSETQ. The CDR3 loop spans 15 amino acids. Filled out from reference TRBV5-1 and TRBJ2-3, the complete variable domain reads KAGVTQTPRYLIKTRGQQVTLSCSPISGHRSVSWYQQTPGQGLQFLFEYFSETQRNKGNFPGRFSGRQFSNSRSEMNVSTLELGDSALYLCASSLGTGQGDTQYFGPGTRLTVL.

The CDR3 protein is CASSQGVNTEAFF. The CDR3, as DNA: TGTGCCAGCAGCCAAGGGGTGAACACTGAAGCTTTCTTT. The rearrangement links TRBV7-9 to TRBJ1-1; D may be TRBD1 (5 bases). The CDR3 spans 13 residues. The germline CDR1 and CDR2 sequences are SEHNR and FQNEAQ (reference sequence). V lost 5 bases and J lost 0, with 7 bases in between.

This sequence joins TRBV7-8 and TRBJ2-1; D is perhaps TRBD1 (5 bases). Germline V lookup: CDR1 SGHVS, CDR2 FQNEAQ. The CDR3 extends over 15 amino acids. Trimming stripped 7 bases from V and 8 bases from J, with 21 bases between. For the CDR3, the DNA is TGTGCCAGCACCGAAGACAGATTTCGTGCCGATGAGCAGTTCTTC. This codes for CASTEDRFRADEQFF.

The V call is TRBV5-1, the J call TRBJ1-5, with 10 positions matching TRBD1. This CDR3 contains 15 residues. Per germline, CDR1 SGHRS and CDR2 YFSETQ. With V trimmed by 4 bases and J by 0 bases, 1 base remained unmatched. The chain's CDR3 is CASSDRGLSNQPQHF. The CDR3 DNA reads TGCGCCAGCAGCGACAGGGGGCTTAGCAATCAGCCCCAGCATTTT.